What follows are 20 T cell receptor beta chains derived from one specimen sequenced in a study of OX40 agonist ivuxolimab in advanced cancers. Sequencing used immunoSEQ multiplex PCR; TCRdb keeps in-frame clones, though not all of them. Of roughly 130,000 clones listed, 93% are singletons. Sequenced here: CD4+ or CD8+ T cells sorted from blood, sampled in a trial of the OX40 agonist ivuxolimab. These receptors were collected from an adult with an advanced solid tumor such as melanoma, head and neck, liver or kidney cancer.

The chain has TRBV6-1 and TRBJ2-1; D perhaps matches TRBD2 (6 bases). Germline assignment: CDR1 MNHNS and CDR2 SASEGT. The CDR3 runs 16 residues. Deletions cut 0 bases from V and 4 bases from J, with 13 bases between. CDR3 sequence: CASSEAIAGIYNEQFF. The CDR3, as DNA: TGTGCCAGCAGTGAAGCGATTGCGGGGATTTACAATGAGCAGTTCTTC.

V usage is TRBV9 and J usage is TRBJ1-1, with D possibly TRBD1 on 6 matching bases. The V gene lost 2 bases and the J gene lost 4 bases, with 9 bases spanning the gap. From germline, CDR1 is SGDLS and CDR2 YYNGEE. The CDR3 is 13 residues long. CDR3 protein: CASSVDRSTEAFF. CDR3 nucleotides: TGTGCCAGCAGCGTTGACAGGTCCACTGAAGCTTTCTTT.

This clone was detected once. The gene calls are TRBV27 and TRBJ2-1; 8 bases are shared with TRBD2. V dropped 1 base and J dropped 4; count of bases not matched to a gene: 3. Germline loops: CDR1 MNHEY, CDR2 SMNVEV (reference sequence). The CDR3 runs to 15 residues. The CDR3, as DNA: TGTGCCAGCAGTTTATACAGCGGGAGTTACAATGAGCAGTTCTTC. Amino acid sequence: CASSLYSGSYNEQFF.

The V and J genes are TRBV28 and TRBJ2-7; D is possibly TRBD2 (5 bases). The germline V gene has CDR1 MDHEN and CDR2 SYDVKM. The CDR3 spans 15 residues. Trimming shortened V by 5 bases and J by 2 bases, and 16 bases separated the two germline ends. The CDR3 spells CASSDLGESTYEQYF. For the CDR3, the DNA is TGTGCCAGCAGTGATCTTGGGGAGTCAACCTACGAGCAGTACTTC.

The chain employs TRBV7-9 and TRBJ2-2; D gene unclear. The V end was cut by 5 bases, the J end by 4 bases, with 20 bases between. The germline gives CDR1 SEHNR, CDR2 FQNEAQ (reference sequence). The CDR3 loop spans 17 amino acids. The CDR3 is CASSPRGVSQLTGELFF. DNA of the CDR3: TGTGCCAGCAGCCCCCGTGGAGTTTCCCAACTCACCGGGGAGCTGTTTTTT.

The gene calls are TRBV18 and TRBJ1-3; TRBD1 agrees at 8 bases. Germline loops: CDR1 KGHSH, CDR2 LQKENI. V lost 5 bases, J lost 4 bases, and 7 bases stayed unmatched. CDR3 length: 15 residues. CDR3 nucleotide sequence: TGTGCCAGCTCAGCGGACAGGGTGCCCGGAAACACCATATATTTT. Amino acids: CASSADRVPGNTIYF.

This clone was observed a handful of times. The rearrangement joins TRBV28 to TRBJ2-7, with TRBD1 as a possible D gene (6 bases). CDR1 is MDHEN, CDR2 SYDVKM, per germline. Trimming cost V 4 bases and J 5 bases, with 12 bases left between them. The CDR3 is 13 amino acids. The CDR3 sequence: CASSSQGSHEQYF. CDR3 nucleotides: TGTGCCAGCAGTTCACAGGGTTCCCACGAGCAGTACTTC.

This clone was picked up one time. J is TRBJ1-5 and V is TRBV19, with D tentatively TRBD1 (6 bases). The V and J ends lost 6 bases and 4 bases respectively, with 13 bases between them. The CDR3 is 14 amino acids. Germline CDR1 is LNHDA and CDR2 is SQIVND (reference sequence). This chain's CDR3 is CASRYGQLNQPQHF. CDR3 nucleotide sequence: TGTGCCAGTAGATACGGACAGCTTAATCAGCCCCAGCATTTT.

This sequence joins TRBV4-3 and TRBJ1-4; the D gene is possibly TRBD1 (6 bases). V lost 1 base and J 6 bases, leaving 15 bases between the germline ends. This CDR3 spans 16 amino acids. CDR1 is LGHNA, CDR2 YSLEER, per germline. This CDR3 reads CASSQGVNREDEKLFF. The CDR3 nucleotides are TGCGCCAGCAGCCAAGGAGTCAACAGGGAGGATGAAAAACTGTTTTTT.

The genes are TRBV5-1 and TRBJ1-4; 8 nucleotides line up with TRBD1. CDR1 is SGHRS and CDR2 is YFSETQ in the germline V gene. CDR3 length: 14 residues. J lost 7 bases, V lost 4 bases, and 6 bases had no gene match. Here the CDR3 DNA reads TGCGCCAGCAGCCGGGACAGGTGGAGTGAAAAACTGTTTTTT. Its protein product is CASSRDRWSEKLFF.

V and J are TRBV7-6 and TRBJ2-7; no reliable D call. The CDR3 runs to 13 residues. The germline V gene encodes CDR1 SGHVS and CDR2 FNYEAQ. V was cut by 4 bases and J by 3 bases, with 10 bases left in between. The CDR3 here is CASSSRQVYEQYF. The CDR3 bases are TGTGCCAGCAGCTCACGACAAGTCTACGAGCAGTACTTC.

The chain has TRBV6-1 and TRBJ1-4; no clear D. The CDR3 consists of 14 residues. Trimming took off 3 bases at V and 0 bases at J, with 5 bases between the two ends. Germline values: CDR1 MNHNS, CDR2 SASEGT. The CDR3 DNA reads TGTGCCAGCAGTGATTGGGCAACTAATGAAAAACTGTTTTTT. Translation gives CASSDWATNEKLFF.

A few counts support this clone. The chain joins TRBV6-5 to TRBJ2-2; TRBD1 or TRBD2 may be the D gene (5 bases each). The germline CDR1 and CDR2 sequences are MNHEY and SVGAGI. V shed 2 bases and J shed 1 base, with 8 bases lying between them. The CDR3 totals 15 residues. The CDR3 region is CASSYGTVNTGELFF. For the CDR3, the DNA is TGTGCCAGCAGTTACGGGACGGTGAACACCGGGGAGCTGTTTTTT.

The gene calls are TRBV10-2 and TRBJ2-1; D is possibly TRBD1 or TRBD2 (6 bases each). The germline V gene has CDR1 WSHSY and CDR2 SAAADI. The germline V and J ends were trimmed by 3 bases and 0 bases, with 12 bases remaining between them. This CDR3 has 16 amino acids. The CDR3: CASSDWGAASYNEQFF. CDR3 sequence (DNA): TGCGCCAGCAGTGATTGGGGGGCCGCCTCCTACAATGAGCAGTTCTTC.

The chain combines TRBV2 with TRBJ1-4, with 8 bases that match TRBD1. The CDR3 sequence is 15 residues long. Germline V lookup: CDR1 SNHLY, CDR2 FYNNEI. V lost 7 bases, J lost 8 bases, and 12 bases stayed unmatched. The CDR3: CASTEDRTGIEKLFF. The DNA for the CDR3 is TGTGCCAGCACCGAGGACCGGACAGGGATAGAAAAACTGTTTTTT.

The V gene is TRBV7-9, the J gene TRBJ1-3; 7 bases line up with TRBD1. CDR3 length equals 19 residues. The germline gives CDR1 SEHNR, CDR2 FQNEAQ (reference sequence). V dropped 0 bases and J dropped 3; count of bases not matched to a gene: 14. The CDR3 sequence is CASSLAGVGTGEYGNTIYF. The CDR3, as DNA: TGTGCCAGCAGCTTAGCGGGGGTTGGAACAGGGGAGTATGGAAACACCATATATTTT.

This chain joins TRBV15 and TRBJ2-7; D tentatively fits TRBD1 or TRBD2 (6 bases each). CDR3 size: 18 residues. In germline, CDR1 is LNHNV, CDR2 YYDKDF (reference sequence). V shed 0 bases and J shed 0 bases, with 18 bases lying between them. CDR3: CATSRDKAWGAVSYEQYF. The CDR3 DNA is TGTGCCACCAGCAGAGATAAAGCATGGGGGGCAGTCTCCTACGAGCAGTACTTC.

The V and J genes are TRBV6-1 and TRBJ1-6; maybe TRBD1 (5 bases). The germline CDR1 and CDR2 sequences are MNHNS and SASEGT. CDR3 length: 14 residues. V gave up 10 bases and J gave up 2 bases, with 12 bases separating them. The CDR3 protein is CATFGGTYNSPLHF. In nucleotides, the CDR3 is TGTGCCACCTTCGGGGGTACCTATAATTCACCCCTCCACTTT.

The chain employs TRBV28 and TRBJ2-3; no clear D. CDR3 size: 13 residues. Germline CDR1 is MDHEN and CDR2 is SYDVKM. V lost 6 bases to trimming and J lost 9 bases, with 16 bases between them. In DNA form, the CDR3 reads TGTGCCAGCAGGGACCCGTGGTTAGACACGCAGTATTTT. Translating it yields CASRDPWLDTQYF.

The chain joins TRBV5-1 to TRBJ2-1; 7 bases are a match to TRBD2. V shed 2 bases and J 4 bases; nucleotides not matched to a gene: 6. Per germline, CDR1 SGHRS and CDR2 YFSETQ. This CDR3 comprises 15 residues. CDR3 protein: CASSLGEGPYNEQFF. Written as DNA, the CDR3 is TGCGCCAGCAGCTTAGGGGAGGGACCTTACAATGAGCAGTTCTTC.